These 8 T cell receptor beta chains share one sample of origin, sequenced in a study of blood T cell repertoires in COVID-19. Profiling relied on immunoSEQ multiplex PCR, and the TCRdb table lists in-frame clones only, not all of them. The repertoire holds about 200,000 clones, approximately 80% seen once, with around 14% in the top ten. Sample: peripheral blood. All receptors come from a human donor in a cohort sampled during active COVID-19.

A single count supports this clone. The chain employs TRBV27 and TRBJ2-1; 12 bases are shared with TRBD2. V lost 0 bases, J lost 4 bases, and 7 bases stayed unmatched. Germline-derived CDR1 and CDR2 are MNHEY and SMNVEV (reference sequence). This CDR3 has 18 amino acids. The CDR3 here is CASSLSELAGGSYNEQFF. The CDR3 bases are TGTGCCAGCAGTTTATCGGAACTAGCGGGAGGATCTTACAATGAGCAGTTCTTC.

The chain joins TRBV5-4 to TRBJ2-2; D perhaps matches TRBD2 (5 bases). V was trimmed by 6 bases and J by 3 bases, leaving 9 bases between them. CDR3 length: 13 amino acids. Germline V gene data show CDR1 as SGHNT and CDR2 as YYREEE (reference sequence). Here the CDR3 reads CASKGGDTGELFF. The CDR3 bases are TGTGCCAGCAAAGGAGGCGACACCGGGGAGCTGTTTTTT.

This clone appeared a few times. The chain uses TRBV18 and TRBJ1-4, with unresolved D. Germline V gives CDR1 KGHSH, CDR2 LQKENI. This CDR3 comprises 15 residues. The V and J ends lost 3 bases and 7 bases respectively, with 15 bases between them. The CDR3 reads CASSPPGVRSEKLFF. The DNA of the CDR3 is TGTGCCAGCTCACCGCCGGGAGTAAGAAGTGAAAAACTGTTTTTT.

The rearrangement links TRBV5-1 to TRBJ2-1, with a weak D call TRBD2 (6 bases). The CDR3 loop spans 15 amino acids. Germline V gene lookup returns CDR1 SGHRS and CDR2 YFSETQ. V lost 4 bases and J 7 bases, leaving 18 bases between the germline ends. The CDR3 DNA sequence: TGCGCCAGCAGCGTAGTAGCGGAGGGGTTAAATGAGCAGTTCTTC. It is translated as CASSVVAEGLNEQFF.

The gene calls are TRBV5-5 and TRBJ2-7; 7 nucleotides line up with TRBD1. Trimming took 4 bases from V and 8 from J; bases not matched to a gene: 12. The CDR3 contains 14 residues. Germline lookup yields CDR1 SGHKS and CDR2 YYEKEE (reference sequence). The CDR3 DNA is TGTGCCAGCAGCCCCCGGGACAGTCCTACGAAGCAGTACTTC. Residues: CASSPRDSPTKQYF.

The rearrangement uses TRBV28 and TRBJ1-2, with TRBD1 matching 9 bases. This CDR3 is 14 amino acids long. The junction had 3 bases not matched to a gene; V was cut back by 7 bases and J by 0 bases. Germline lookup yields CDR1 MDHEN and CDR2 SYDVKM. In nucleotides, the CDR3 is TGTGCCAGCACCCGGACAGGGGCTAACTATGGCTACACCTTC. This encodes CASTRTGANYGYTF.

The J gene is TRBJ2-3, the V gene TRBV9; TRBD2 aligns across 8 bases. V trimming: 0 bases; J trimming: 0 bases; junction bases outside the gene matches: 9. The V gene's germline CDR1 is SGDLS and CDR2 YYNGEE. The CDR3 is made up of 18 amino acids. CDR3 sequence (DNA): TGTGCCAGCAGCGTAGAGTCTGGGACTAGAACTAGCACAGATACGCAGTATTTT. It specifies CASSVESGTRTSTDTQYF. The variable domain in full, completed from reference TRBV9 and TRBJ2-3, reads DSGVTQTPKHLITATGQRVTLRCSPRSGDLSVYWYQQSLDQGLQFLIQYYNGEERAKGNILERFSAQQFPDLHSELNLSSLELGDSALYFCASSVESGTRTSTDTQYFGPGTRLTVL.

This clone was counted a single time. The chain combines TRBV5-6 with TRBJ1-2; 9 bases fit TRBD1. Germline trimming cut 4 bases from V and 5 bases from J; bases unmatched to any gene: 12. This CDR3 contains 16 residues. In germline, CDR1 is SGHDT, CDR2 YYEEEE. Here the CDR3 reads CASSPKTGTGLYGYTF. In DNA, the CDR3 is TGTGCCAGCAGCCCGAAAACCGGGACAGGGTTATATGGCTACACCTTC.